This entry features one T cell receptor beta chain sequence. Antigen: not known. The germline V gene has CDR1 LNHDA and CDR2 SQIVND (reference sequence). The CDR3 runs 13 residues. Trimming removed 10 bases at V and 5 bases at J, with 14 bases between. Profiled with immunoSEQ multiplex PCR; TCRdb holds only in-frame clones, not every one. This table has 1,500 to 2,000 clones, approximately 95% appearing once. This entry is derived from a study of chemoradiotherapy in HPV16-positive cancers. Study details: Candidate HPV-specific T-cell clones and common TCR motifs came from functional assays in a couple of HPV16-positive patients. General study points: Candidate HPV-specific clones and E7-related TCR motifs grew in tumor during treatment.

This sequence originates from a human donor with HPV-associated anogenital cancer. The material was tumor tissue, obtained from a patient who underwent chemoradiotherapy. The rearrangement links TRBV19 to TRBJ1-4, with D unresolved. The CDR3 DNA sequence: TGTGCCACCCATCCCCGGGAAAATGAAAAACTGTTTTTT. It codes for CATHPRENEKLFF.